Reported below is one TCR beta chain. One end of the junction is discordant with germline, which a read error may explain. Constant-region reverse primers amplified full-length variable regions, followed by semi-nested Nested Universal Primer A PCR. TCRdb passed the 5' RACE reads through MiXCR, listing each CDR3 protein once. Among a few thousand distinct CDR3 sequences listed, approximately 78% were seen once. Germline lookup yields CDR1 SEHNR and CDR2 FQNEAQ (reference sequence). CDR3 length equals 16 residues. Cells sorted as Tregs were CD4+, CD25+ and CD127-/low. The material sequenced was Tregs sorted from blood. The chain has TRBV7-9 and TRBJ2-1; TRBD1 aligns across 10 bases. The receptor was isolated from a female donor with breast cancer. DNA of the CDR3: TGTGCCAACAGCTTAGTCGGACAGGGGGGGTACAATGAGCAGTTCTTC. It is translated as CANSLVGQGGYNEQFF.